This TCR beta chain stems from a study of blood T cell repertoires in COVID-19. Turning to the study itself: T cells, B-cell-depleted T cells, or PBMCs provided the cDNA or gDNA that served as material.

Germline V gene sequence: CDR1 MGHRA, CDR2 YSYEKL. Trimming stripped 4 bases from V and 4 bases from J, with 11 bases between. This CDR3 is built from 14 residues. Clones were sequenced by immunoSEQ multiplex PCR, and TCRdb holds only the in-frame ones, with some missing. In the table there are roughly 460,000 clones, around nine tenths of which are singletons. The V call is TRBV4-1, the J call TRBJ1-5; D gene uncertain. The sequenced material came from peripheral blood. This sequence originates from a man between 18 and 29 years old with COVID-19, enrolled during active disease. The CDR3 loop is CASSPTPGNQPQHF. CDR3 DNA sequence: TGCGCCAGCAGCCCGACCCCGGGTAATCAGCCCCAGCATTTT.